Detailed here is one TCR beta chain. Its matching antigen is unknown. The PCR was carried out with 60 Vbeta primers and 13 Jbeta primers. Clones were sequenced by immunoSEQ multiplex PCR, and TCRdb holds only the in-frame ones, with some missing. Among roughly 200,000 clones listed, 75% to 90% were seen once. This entry is derived from a study of cytomegalovirus exposure and HLA in healthy donors. Healthy bone marrow donors made up the cohort. Study-wide results and limits: What a later analysis reportedly showed was that an Asian-associated ancestry cluster had fewer N-insertions than the roughly 670-donor mean. Reports described diagnosis of cytomegalovirus status by the classifier as highly specific and sensitive.

This sequence was found in a young woman in good health and CMV-seronegative. Material for sequencing was PBMCs.

Here the CDR3 DNA reads TGTGCCAGCAGTTACTTGCAGGGGGCAACCTACGAGCAGTACTTC. Translated, it gives CASSYLQGATYEQYF. The V gene is TRBV6-6, the J gene TRBJ2-7; 8 nucleotides match TRBD1. The CDR3 length is 15 residues. The V segment lost 1 base and the J segment 2 bases; nucleotides outside the gene matches: 4. Germline V gene sequence: CDR1 MNHNY, CDR2 SVGAGI (reference sequence).